The 10 T cell receptor beta chains below all came from one sample that was sequenced in a study of beta chain features in type 1 diabetes. Reverse transcription of all isolated RNA meant that expressed TCRB transcripts were sequenced. Repertoires were generated with immunoSEQ multiplex PCR, while TCRdb's copy carries only in-frame clones and drops some. The sample lists hundreds of thousands of clones; approximately 31% were seen once. The sample comprised naive CD4+ T cells from blood. Source of these receptors: a man aged 18 to 29 in good health.

Only a few counts were recorded for this clone. The rearrangement joins TRBV6-1 to TRBJ2-1, with D perhaps TRBD2 (5 bases). This CDR3 contains 16 residues. Germline values: CDR1 MNHNS, CDR2 SASEGT. Trimming removed 4 bases at V and 0 bases at J, with 13 bases between. Here the CDR3 reads CASSATRESSYNEQFF. For the CDR3, the DNA is TGTGCCAGCAGTGCCACTAGGGAGAGCTCCTACAATGAGCAGTTCTTC.

Written as DNA, the CDR3 is TGCAGTGCTGCCACAGATACGCAGTATTTT. This codes for CSAATDTQYF. This sequence joins TRBV20-1 and TRBJ2-3; unclear D gene. Between the trimmed V and J ends, which lost 5 bases and 2 bases, there was a span of 2 bases. This CDR3 spans 10 amino acids. Germline V gene lookup returns CDR1 DFQATT and CDR2 SNEGSKA (reference sequence).

The chain has TRBV5-1 and TRBJ1-1; 7 bases fit TRBD1. The CDR3 covers 15 residues. Germline lookup yields CDR1 SGHRS and CDR2 YFSETQ. V shed 4 bases and J 0 bases; nucleotides not matched to a gene: 6. The chain's CDR3 is CASSPITGVNTEAFF. CDR3 DNA sequence: TGCGCCAGCAGCCCTATCACAGGGGTGAACACTGAAGCTTTCTTT.

The V gene is TRBV5-1, the J gene TRBJ2-6; TRBD1 is a possible D gene (6 bases). From germline, CDR1 is SGHRS and CDR2 YFSETQ. CDR3 size: 18 residues. Trimming removed 0 bases from V and 0 bases from J, with 13 bases in between. CDR3 amino acids: CASSLEAGAVSGANVLTF. The CDR3 DNA reads as TGCGCCAGCAGCTTGGAGGCAGGGGCCGTCTCTGGGGCCAACGTCCTGACTTTC.

The CDR3 DNA reads as TGCGCCAGCAGCCAAGGCCCGGCGGGAGGGTTCTACGAGCAGTACTTC. Its protein is CASSQGPAGGFYEQYF. The V call is TRBV4-3, the J call TRBJ2-7, with 9 nucleotides matching TRBD2. CDR1 is LGHNA and CDR2 is YSLEER in the germline V gene. The CDR3 has 16 amino acids. V was pared by 1 base and J by 3 bases, with 7 bases of the junction left unmatched.

The V and J genes are TRBV29-1 and TRBJ1-2, with a possible D match to TRBD1 (6 bases). The CDR3 totals 13 residues. Deletions cut 6 bases from V and 3 bases from J, with 14 bases between. The germline gives CDR1 SQVTM, CDR2 ANQGSEA. In nucleotides, the CDR3 is TGCAGCGTCGACACGAGGGGGTACTATGGCTACACCTTC. As protein: CSVDTRGYYGYTF.

Concerning this clone itself: A junction end diverges from the germline sequence, so it may reflect a read error. V usage is TRBV18 and J usage is TRBJ2-5; unclear D gene. Germline V gives CDR1 KGHSH, CDR2 LQKENI. CDR3 length: 12 residues. CDR3 DNA sequence: TGTGCCAGCTCTCCTAACCATGAGACCCAGTACTTC. Its translation is CASSPNHETQYF.

The chain recombines TRBV28 with TRBJ2-6, with unresolved D. In germline, CDR1 is MDHEN, CDR2 SYDVKM. The CDR3 covers 13 residues. Trimming removed 8 bases from V and 1 base from J, with 6 bases in between. CDR3 sequence reads: CASAGSGANVLTF. CDR3 nucleotides: TGTGCCAGCGCAGGATCTGGGGCCAACGTCCTGACTTTC.

This clone was seen only a few times. Other DNA sequences in this specimen translate into the identical CDR3. The rearrangement links TRBV30 to TRBJ1-1; TRBD1 might be the D (5 bases). This CDR3 has 14 amino acids. Trimming stripped 1 base from V and 0 bases from J, with 9 bases between. CDR1 and CDR2 (germline): GTSNPN, SVGIG (reference sequence). This chain's CDR3 is CAWSADRLNTEAFF. The CDR3 nucleotides read TGTGCCTGGAGTGCCGACAGACTGAACACTGAAGCTTTCTTT.

The genes are TRBV4-2 and TRBJ1-2, with D possibly matching TRBD1 (6 bases). The CDR3 runs 18 residues. The V end was cut by 3 bases, the J end by 0 bases, with 20 bases between. CDR1 is LGHNA and CDR2 is YNFKEQ in the germline V gene. Here the CDR3 DNA reads TGTGCCAGCAGCCACGGGACACGGGGGCGAACCACTAACTATGGCTACACCTTC. Its translation is CASSHGTRGRTTNYGYTF.